This T cell receptor (beta chain) was sequenced during a study of CD8 T cells in Susac syndrome (dated by TCRdb to about 2019). About the investigation overall: Of the Susac syndrome patients who were sequenced, eight were in clinical remission while five or six had clinically active disease. At blood withdrawal, Susac syndrome patients were either therapy-naive, taking corticosteroids (in some cases with IVIg as well), or taking IVIg alone. Repertoire sequencing was used to test whether CD8+ T cell activation and differentiation in Susac syndrome was antigen driven.

Peripheral blood CD8+ and CD4+ T cells from healthy donors, Susac syndrome patients and multiple sclerosis patients were profiled by high-throughput TCR beta sequencing. The Susac syndrome patients fulfilled recently defined diagnostic criteria for either definite or probable disease. CD8+ TEMRA cells were enriched by FACS, while bulk CD8+ and CD4+ T cells were purified by magnetic negative isolation. Blood was collected in EDTA tubes and processed within 24 hours, with PBMCs isolated through density gradient centrifugation. PBMCs intended for TCR sequencing were cryopreserved in liquid nitrogen and were subsequently thawed in a 37 degrees C water bath. The sorted or isolated CD4+, CD8+ and CD8+ TEMRA cells reached a purity of at least 90%. RNA was extracted using the RNeasy kit, and roughly 0.45 to 1 ug of the RNA was reverse transcribed with random hexamers. The immunoSEQ multiplex PCR assay, which covers 54 Vbeta and 13 Jbeta segments, was used to amplify TCR beta CDR3 regions. PCR amplification bias was corrected using a synthetic template baseline for primer optimization and computational correction. On the authors' methods: Reads were assigned to V, D and J genes according to IMGT and analyzed in immunoSEQ Analyzer, with only productive sequences retained. Clonality was calculated as one minus the Shannon entropy normalized by log2 of the number of productive unique sequences. Public and private clones were assessed among the 100 most prevalent clones of each patient and control. Susac-specific clones were defined as absent from healthy and MS cohorts, over a thousand published viral clones and other ImmuneACCESS disease sequences. The public reads were reprocessed in TCRdb via fastp at Q25 and MiXCR, keeping in-frame beta chains. Here each entry gathers all rows of one CDR3 protein and keeps the most common genes and DNA. For this entry, the V and J calls and clone size follow TCRdb and not the study's own pipeline. The sample yields 170,000 or so distinct CDR3 sequences; 90% to 95% were counted once. Of the sample, more than 0.095% falls within the top ten clones.

The V end loses 2 bases and the J end loses 2 bases, and a stretch of 3 bases separates them. There are 11 amino acids in the CDR3, from cysteine to phenylalanine inclusive. The entry retains the CDR3 DNA only, 33 bases that are in frame from base 1. From the germline V gene, CDR1 is SQVTM and CDR2 is ANQGSEA. On this clonotype: The clone's antigen remains unknown. Base qualities are missing; no much larger clone stands one base away.

Overall study results and their limits: The number of individuals in the TCR sequencing and HLA analysis was recognized as being relatively small. In the CD4+ T cell repertoire of Susac syndrome patients, clonal expansion was not detected.

Recombination joined TRBV29-1 with TRBJ1-2, with an unclear D gene assignment. The sample comprised CD4+ T cells from PBMCs. This receptor was taken from a human donor with Susac syndrome. In nucleotide form, the sequence is TGCAGCGTTGAACAGAACTATGGCTACACCTTC. The encoded protein is CSVEQNYGYTF.